A selection of T cell receptor beta chains follows, all from one sample in a study of T cells expressing NK-cell markers. TCRdb reanalyzed the 5' RACE reads and collapses them to one entry per CDR3 protein, without DNA. This table lists roughly 430,000 distinct CDR3 sequences. Source material: blood T cells: a sorted CD56 or NKG2C T cell subset, CD4+ or CD8+ T cells, or bulk PBMC T cells (not recorded which). The receptors originated from a woman between 18 and 69 years old in good health. Both conserved end residues are part of each CDR3.

>15|TRBJ2-3|TRBV7-8
CASSFSGQSTDTQYF
>16|TRBJ2-3|TRBV23-1
CASRGTVMGSTDTQYF
>17|TRBJ2-3|TRBV12-3/TRBV12-4
CASRREGLRQVTDTQYF
>14|TRBJ2-2|TRBV10-3
CAISESGNTGELFF
>13|TRBJ2-3|TRBV7-9
CASRPASTDTQYF
>14|TRBJ1-1|TRBV20-1
CSARDSRLNTEAFF
>14|TRBJ1-2|TRBV12-3/TRBV12-4
CASSFHRGLGGYTF
>15|TRBJ1-3|TRBV6-5
CASSFIEEAGNTIYF
>14|TRBJ2-3|TRBV5-1
CASSWIAGVDTQYF
>16|TRBJ2-3|TRBV24-1
CATSGAGTGLTDTQYF
>15|TRBJ2-3|TRBV12-3/TRBV12-4
CASSFRGLAPDTQYF
>15|TRBJ2-2|TRBV6-1
CASSPLAGRTGELFF
>17|TRBJ2-1|TRBV6-1
CASSSRRGVPPHNEQFF
>18|TRBJ2-1|TRBV5-1
CASSLGLALVSSYNEQFF
>15|TRBJ1-6|TRBV20-1
CSARQAGADNSPLHF
>15|TRBJ2-1|TRBV6-2/TRBV6-3
CASSTPSGRVDEQFF
>14|TRBJ2-7|TRBV18
CASSPPASTYEQYF
>17|TRBJ2-7|TRBV6-1
CASSKEGGTVIPYEQYF
>15|TRBJ2-1|TRBV6-1
CASTSLRGEYNEQFF
>13|TRBJ2-7|TRBV3-1
CASSLRTNYEQYF
>15|TRBJ2-1|TRBV6-5
CASSSELGEYNEQFF
>15|TRBJ2-7|TRBV3-1
CASSQVGGRPHEQYF
>17|TRBJ1-2|TRBV5-1
CASSRGKPGQGMRGYTF
>15|TRBJ2-3|TRBV20-1
CSARDRGVPTDTQYF
>19|TRBJ2-6|TRBV6-2/TRBV6-3
CASSPPQIRTYSGANVLTF
>11|TRBJ2-3|TRBV9
CASSVEDTQYF
>17|TRBJ2-1|TRBV20-1
CSARDRRRVERYNEQFF
>14|TRBJ1-2|TRBV5-5
CASTRGELRDGYTF
>13|TRBJ2-1|TRBV6-2/TRBV6-3
CASSYPDFGEQFF
>14|TRBJ2-2|TRBV9
CASSDIAGAGELFF
>15|TRBJ2-2|TRBV5-1
CASSLDGDNTGELFF
>14|TRBJ2-5|TRBV12-3/TRBV12-4
CASGLAGGGETQYF
>14|TRBJ2-1|TRBV7-9
CASSAETENNEQFF